Many counts were recorded for the clone carrying this T cell receptor beta chain. Researchers made TCR beta libraries by using iRepertoire HTBI primers and running Arm-PCR on CDR3 regions. TCRdb fed the multiplex PCR reads into MiXCR, producing one record per CDR3 protein. Of a few hundred thousand distinct CDR3 sequences listed, roughly 24% are singletons. The time point was: persistent/refractory GD, antithyroid drugs over 5 years with positive TRAb. PBMC-extracted RNA yielded the TCR library. The data were obtained in a study of regulatory T cells in long-lasting Graves disease. The clonotype comes from a woman in her thirties or forties with Graves disease. The sample was peripheral blood mononuclear cells (PBMCs), taken when the disease was refractory, from a patient treated with antithyroid drugs.

CDR3 protein: CASRSSGTNTGELFF. CDR3 nucleotides: TGTGCCAGCAGGTCTAGCGGGACCAACACCGGGGAGCTGTTTTTT. This chain links TRBV28 with TRBJ2-2; TRBD2 aligns across 9 bases. The germline CDR1 and CDR2 sequences are MDHEN and SYDVKM. This CDR3 is 15 amino acids long. V was clipped by 6 bases and J by 2 bases; unmatched bases: 4.